A selection of T cell receptor beta chains follows, all from one sample in a study of tumor-infiltrating lymphocytes in primary liver carcinoma. TCRdb analysed the multiplex PCR reads with MiXCR anew, one entry per CDR3 protein. The sample lists roughly 80,000 distinct CDR3 sequences; about three quarters were seen once. The material sequenced was liver tumor tissue from sampling region 1. Receptors were obtained from a man aged 35 to 55 with primary liver carcinoma and hepatitis B virus infection. The CDR3 runs from the conserved cysteine through the conserved F or W. A D gene is named only where the DNA matches it firmly. Expanded clones get a size class; other rows say once, few or many, or leave the size out.

j_gene,abundance,v_gene,d_gene,CDR3aa,CDR3nt
TRBJ1-6,once,TRBV6-5,-,CASSHEEGSPLHF,TGTGCCAGCAGTCACGAGGAGGGTTCACCCCTCCACTTT
TRBJ2-5,-,TRBV7-8,-,CANIPPPTGNQETQYF,TGTGCCAACATCCCTCCCCCGACCGGGAACCAAGAGACCCAGTACTTC
TRBJ2-5,-,TRBV5-4,TRBD2,CANSPGGTVETQYF,TGTGCCAACAGCCCGGGGGGAACGGTAGAGACCCAGTACTTC
TRBJ1-3,-,TRBV6-5,-,CARRDDRYSGNTIYF,TGTGCCAGGAGGGACGACCGTTACTCTGGAAACACTATATATTTT
TRBJ2-1,-,TRBV20-1,-,CSTSVQGNEQFF,TGCAGTACTAGCGTACAGGGAAATGAGCAGTTCTTC
TRBJ2-1,-,TRBV5-1,TRBD1,CANRTGQGAQDKQFF,TGCGCCAACAGGACAGGACAGGGGGCCCAGGATAAGCAGTTCTTC
TRBJ2-6,-,TRBV6-5,-,CASSLRTWMKAGANVLTF,TGCGCCAGCAGTCTTAGGACATGGATGAAAGCTGGGGCCAACGTCCTGACTTTC
TRBJ2-2,-,TRBV12-5,-,CASGLGWGKLFF,TGTGCTAGTGGTTTAGGGTGGGGGAAGCTGTTTTTT
TRBJ1-6,-,TRBV5-4,-,CASSRSNPPLRF,TGTGCCAGCAGCCGATCTAATCCACCCCTCCGCTTT
TRBJ2-1,-,TRBV6-6,-,CASSYMISINSEHFF,TGTGCCAGCAGTTACATGATCAGCATTAATAGTGAGCATTTCTTC
TRBJ2-1,-,TRBV7-9,-,CASSLARSEQFF,TGTGCCAGCAGCTTAGCGCGGAGTGAGCAGTTCTTC
TRBJ2-3,once,TRBV5-1,TRBD2,CASSLAGGRIDTQYF,TGCGCCAGCAGCCTAGCGGGAGGGCGCATAGATACGCAGTATTTT
TRBJ1-6,-,TRBV19,TRBD1,CASSRLQDRGYNSPLHF,TGTGCCAGTAGTCGCTTGCAGGACAGGGGCTATAATTCACCCCTCCACTTT
TRBJ2-7,-,TRBV11-2,TRBD2,CASSSDIGLAMGEQYF,TGTGCAAGCAGCTCGGATATCGGACTAGCCATGGGTGAGCAGTACTTC
TRBJ2-7,-,TRBV10-3,-,CAIGESGSYKQYF,TGTGCCATCGGCGAGTCGGGGTCCTACAAGCAATACTTC
TRBJ2-5,-,TRBV4-1,-,CLSRGVGETQYF,TGCCTCAGCAGGGGAGTGGGAGAGACCCAGTACTTC
TRBJ1-1,once,TRBV10-3,-,CAISDTSGGRERAFF,TGTGCCATCAGTGATACCTCGGGCGGGCGGGAGAGAGCTTTCTTT
TRBJ2-7,many,TRBV28,TRBD2,CASSLRGLADLRYF,TGTGCCAGCAGTTTACGGGGACTAGCGGACTTACGCTACTTC
TRBJ1-5,many,TRBV28,TRBD1,CASSSPRQGGQPQHF,TGTGCCAGCAGTTCACCCCGACAGGGAGGGCAGCCCCAGCATTTT
TRBJ2-7,many,TRBV6-5,TRBD2,CASSYGLAGGEQYF,TGTGCCAGCAGTTATGGACTAGCGGGAGGAGAGCAGTACTTC
TRBJ1-2,-,TRBV28,-,CASSAYWGGYAYTF,TGTGCCAGCAGCGCTTACTGGGGAGGCTATGCCTACACCTTC
TRBJ2-7,many,TRBV7-8,-,CASSSTPDSSYEQYF,TGTGCCAGCAGCTCCACCCCCGACAGCTCCTACGAGCAGTACTTC
TRBJ2-6,many,TRBV12-3/TRBV12-4,-,CASSWSSGANVLTF,TGTGCCAGCAGTTGGAGCTCTGGGGCCAACGTCCTGACTTTC
TRBJ1-2,many,TRBV10-2,TRBD1,CASRTGGAYGYTF,TGCGCCAGCAGGACAGGGGGCGCTTATGGCTACACCTTC
TRBJ2-3,-,TRBV29-1,TRBD2,CSVFLLADRSSTDTQYF,TGCAGCGTTTTCTTACTAGCGGACAGATCTAGCACAGATACGCAGTATTTT
TRBJ2-7,-,TRBV14,-,CASSSRGRDSFEQYF,TGTGCCAGCAGCTCCCGGGGACGGGACTCCTTCGAGCAGTACTTC
TRBJ2-3,-,TRBV11-3,-,CAISFGPADTHYF,TGTGCCATCAGCTTCGGACCAGCAGATACGCACTATTTT